This TCR beta chain originates from a study of blood T cells in healthy people across ages. Study-wide results and limits: The diversity estimates, figures obtained from one million T cells, were considered underestimates. There was a strong correlation between TCR beta diversity and naive T cell percentage. Unsorted PBMC input precluded a conclusive naive versus antigen-experienced comparison.

Using a J-beta primer mix together with a sample-barcoded 5' primer, a second PCR was run for roughly 6 to 11 cycles. TCRdb re-analysed the 5' RACE reads in MiXCR, keeping a single row per CDR3 protein. This table has 1.4 million to 1.5 million distinct CDR3 sequences, roughly 40% appearing once. Each individual donor underwent a draw of roughly 10 milliliters of peripheral blood. In regard to this clonotype: What it binds is not known.

Sequenced input: blood. The sequence came from a woman between 18 and 29 years old in good health.

The CDR3 is CASSRTGLAGGYEQYF. In DNA form, the CDR3 reads TGCGCCAGCAGCCGGACTGGACTAGCGGGAGGGTACGAGCAGTACTTC. The V call is TRBV4-1, the J call TRBJ2-7; 15 positions match TRBD2. Germline loops: CDR1 MGHRA, CDR2 YSYEKL. V was pared by 4 bases and J by 4 bases, with 5 bases of the junction left unmatched. The CDR3 extends over 16 amino acids.